This T cell receptor beta chain appears in the sequencing data of a study of cytomegalovirus exposure and HLA in healthy donors. About the study: An early data release held about 85 million unique TCRs from HLA-typed donors.

Amplification used 60 Vbeta primers and 13 Jbeta primers. The assay was immunoSEQ multiplex PCR, and TCRdb's table has in-frame clones only and misses some. The table shows about 110,000 clones, with around 83% occurring only once. Study conclusions and caveats: For cytomegalovirus status, the classifier reportedly gave diagnoses with high specificity and sensitivity. The authors judged a highly shared variant cluster likely a sequencing artifact. Some TCR beta chains (around 180 of them) were listed as cytomegalovirus-associated.

Points on this clone: The antigen remains unidentified.

With V trimmed by 1 base and J by 0 bases, 4 bases remained unmatched. Germline CDR1 LGHNA, CDR2 YNFKEQ. This CDR3 has 16 amino acids. V and J are TRBV4-2 and TRBJ2-7, with 9 bases aligning to TRBD2. The source of this sequence is a man aged 25-40 years in good health and CMV-seropositive. Sequenced: PBMCs. CDR3 coding DNA: TGTGCCAGCAGCCAAGGAACTAGCGGGCACTCCTACGAGCAGTACTTC. Protein sequence: CASSQGTSGHSYEQYF.